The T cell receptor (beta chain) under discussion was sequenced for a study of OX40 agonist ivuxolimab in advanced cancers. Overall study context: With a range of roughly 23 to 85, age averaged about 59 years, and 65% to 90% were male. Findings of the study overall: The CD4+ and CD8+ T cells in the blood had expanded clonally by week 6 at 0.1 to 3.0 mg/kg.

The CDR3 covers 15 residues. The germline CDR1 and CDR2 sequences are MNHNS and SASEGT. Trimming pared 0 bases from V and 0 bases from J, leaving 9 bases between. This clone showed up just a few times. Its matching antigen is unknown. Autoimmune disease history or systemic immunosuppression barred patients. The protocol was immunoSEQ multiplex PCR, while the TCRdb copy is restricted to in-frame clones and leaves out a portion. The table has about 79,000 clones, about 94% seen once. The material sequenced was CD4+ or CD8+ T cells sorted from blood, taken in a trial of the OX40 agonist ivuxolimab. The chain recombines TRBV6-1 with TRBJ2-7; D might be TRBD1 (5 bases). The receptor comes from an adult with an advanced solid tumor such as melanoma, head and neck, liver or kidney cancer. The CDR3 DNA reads TGTGCCAGCAGTGAAGCCTGGGGCAACTCCTACGAGCAGTACTTC. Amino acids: CASSEAWGNSYEQYF.